These 8 T cell receptor beta chains originate from one sample sequenced in a study of blood T cell repertoires in COVID-19. The protocol was immunoSEQ multiplex PCR, while the TCRdb copy is restricted to in-frame clones and leaves out a portion. Among over 350,000 clones listed, approximately 90% were seen once. Material: PBMCs or T cells enriched from blood (not recorded which). The origin of the receptors is a woman aged 40 to 55 who had been exposed to COVID-19.

CDR3 bases: TGTGCCACCAGTGACCAATCTAGCGGGAGGGCCCCCGATGAGCAGTTCTTC. The encoded protein is CATSDQSSGRAPDEQFF. V and J are TRBV24-1 and TRBJ2-1; TRBD2 matches 12 bases. The CDR3 has 17 residues. Germline V CDR1 and CDR2: KGHDR, SFDVKD. The V segment lost 4 bases and the J segment 8 bases; nucleotides outside the gene matches: 11.

CDR3 coding DNA: TGTGCCAGCAGCGACAGGGGGGATTACGAGCAGTACTTC. This gives the protein CASSDRGDYEQYF. The rearrangement uses TRBV25-1 and TRBJ2-7; 9 nucleotides agree with TRBD1. J lost 4 bases, V lost 6 bases, and 4 bases had no gene match. In germline, CDR1 is MGHDK, CDR2 SYGVNS. CDR3 length equals 13 residues.

V is TRBV18 and J is TRBJ1-5; the match to TRBD1 covers 10 bases. After removal of 6 bases from V and 4 bases from J, the junction contained 9 bases not matched to a gene. The CDR3 covers 16 residues. Germline V lookup: CDR1 KGHSH, CDR2 LQKENI. The CDR3 here is CASSSTGGNNNQPQHF. Here the CDR3 DNA reads TGTGCCAGCTCCTCGACAGGGGGCAATAATAATCAGCCCCAGCATTTT.

This chain uses TRBV5-1 with TRBJ2-3; 7 bases match TRBD1. The CDR3 has 14 amino acids. Unmatched junction bases numbered 2, after V lost 4 bases and J lost 0 bases. The germline V gene encodes CDR1 SGHRS and CDR2 YFSETQ. The CDR3 spells CASSVRGSTDTQYF. In DNA, the CDR3 is TGCGCCAGCAGCGTCAGGGGGAGCACAGATACGCAGTATTTT.

The chain recombines TRBV7-3 with TRBJ2-3; 7 bases are a match to TRBD1. CDR3 length: 13 residues. V shed 5 bases, J shed 6 bases, and the junction held 5 bases outside the gene matches. Looked up from germline, CDR1 is SGHTA and CDR2 is FQGTGA. The CDR3 coding sequence is TGTGCCAGCAGCCCAATACAGGGGGATACGCAGTATTTT. Amino acid sequence: CASSPIQGDTQYF. The full variable domain, its missing parts supplied by reference TRBV7-3 and TRBJ2-3, is GAGVSQTPSNKVTEKGKYVELRCDPISGHTALYWYRQSLGQGPEFLIYFQGTGAADDSGLPNDRFFAVRPEGSVSTLKIQRTERGDSAVYLCASSPIQGDTQYFGPGTRLTVL.

This clone was picked up one time. Because the CDR3 is missing its conserved closing phenylalanine or tryptophan, this is likely a read error. The limits of the CDR3 on the DNA are not certain, so only TCRdb's listed CDR3 is given. The gene calls are TRBV5-4 and TRBJ2-6; TRBD1 reflects the table's D call only, with no check against the DNA. From its first to its last residue, the CDR3 has 11 amino acids. Germline CDR1 and CDR2: SGHNT and YYREEE (reference sequence). CDR3 sequence: CASSLGDSQVS.

The V gene is TRBV5-4, the J gene TRBJ2-5; possibly TRBD1 for D (6 bases). V lost 3 bases to trimming and J lost 4 bases, with 19 bases between them. The CDR3 is 16 amino acids. Germline CDR1 SGHNT, CDR2 YYREEE (reference sequence). The CDR3 bases are TGTGCCAGCAGCTCGACCAACAGGGCAGGGAGAGAGACCCAGTACTTC. Residues: CASSSTNRAGRETQYF.

The chain carries TRBV24-1 and TRBJ1-2; tentatively, D is TRBD1 (5 bases). CDR3 length: 14 residues. Per the germline V gene, CDR1 is KGHDR and CDR2 is SFDVKD. Trimming left V 3 bases short and J 8 bases short, with 15 bases between. In DNA, the CDR3 is TGTGCCACCAGTGATCCCGGGGCTGGAGGGGGCTACACCTTC. Protein product: CATSDPGAGGGYTF.